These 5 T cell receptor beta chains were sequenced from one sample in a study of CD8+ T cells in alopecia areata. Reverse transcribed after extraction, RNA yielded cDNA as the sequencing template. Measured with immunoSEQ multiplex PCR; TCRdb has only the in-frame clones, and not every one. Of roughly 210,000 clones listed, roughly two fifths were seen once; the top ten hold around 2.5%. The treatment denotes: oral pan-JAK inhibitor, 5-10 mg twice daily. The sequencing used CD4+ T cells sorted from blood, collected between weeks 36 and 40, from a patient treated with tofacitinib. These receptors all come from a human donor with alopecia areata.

This chain's CDR3 is CASSMQESYEQYF. In DNA form, the CDR3 reads TGTGCCAGTAGTATGCAGGAGTCCTACGAGCAGTACTTC. This sequence joins TRBV19 and TRBJ2-7, with D hard to call. Germline V lookup: CDR1 LNHDA, CDR2 SQIVND (reference sequence). Deletions cut 3 bases from V and 1 base from J, with 7 bases between. CDR3 length: 13 amino acids.

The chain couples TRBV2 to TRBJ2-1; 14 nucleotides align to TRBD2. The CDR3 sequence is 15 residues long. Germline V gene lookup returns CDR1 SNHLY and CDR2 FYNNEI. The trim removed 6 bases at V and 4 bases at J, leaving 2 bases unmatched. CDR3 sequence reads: CASSGLAGGYNEQFF. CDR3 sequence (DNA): TGTGCCAGCAGCGGACTAGCGGGAGGATACAATGAGCAGTTCTTC.

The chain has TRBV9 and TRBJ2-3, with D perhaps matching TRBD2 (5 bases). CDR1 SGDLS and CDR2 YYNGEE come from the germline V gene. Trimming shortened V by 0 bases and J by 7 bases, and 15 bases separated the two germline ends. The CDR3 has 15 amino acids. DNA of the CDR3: TGTGCCAGCAGCGTAGGGTCGACTATGAGCCATACGCAGTATTTT. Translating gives CASSVGSTMSHTQYF.

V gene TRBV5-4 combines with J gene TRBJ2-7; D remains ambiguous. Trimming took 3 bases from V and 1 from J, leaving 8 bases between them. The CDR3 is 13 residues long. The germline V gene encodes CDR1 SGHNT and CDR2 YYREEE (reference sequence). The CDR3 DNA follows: TGTGCCAGCAGCTCGGCCACATCCTACGAGCAGTACTTC. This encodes CASSSATSYEQYF. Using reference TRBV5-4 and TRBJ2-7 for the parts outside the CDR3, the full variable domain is ETGVTQSPTHLIKTRGQQVTLRCSSQSGHNTVSWYQQALGQGPQFIFQYYREEENGRGNFPPRFSGLQFPNYSSELNVNALELDDSALYLCASSSATSYEQYFGPGTRLTVT.

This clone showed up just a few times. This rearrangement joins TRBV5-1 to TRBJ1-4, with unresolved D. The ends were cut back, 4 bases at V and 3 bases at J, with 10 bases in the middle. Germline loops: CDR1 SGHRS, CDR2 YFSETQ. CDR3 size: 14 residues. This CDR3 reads CASSPGGANEKLFF. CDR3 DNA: TGCGCCAGCAGCCCCGGAGGAGCTAATGAAAAACTGTTTTTT.